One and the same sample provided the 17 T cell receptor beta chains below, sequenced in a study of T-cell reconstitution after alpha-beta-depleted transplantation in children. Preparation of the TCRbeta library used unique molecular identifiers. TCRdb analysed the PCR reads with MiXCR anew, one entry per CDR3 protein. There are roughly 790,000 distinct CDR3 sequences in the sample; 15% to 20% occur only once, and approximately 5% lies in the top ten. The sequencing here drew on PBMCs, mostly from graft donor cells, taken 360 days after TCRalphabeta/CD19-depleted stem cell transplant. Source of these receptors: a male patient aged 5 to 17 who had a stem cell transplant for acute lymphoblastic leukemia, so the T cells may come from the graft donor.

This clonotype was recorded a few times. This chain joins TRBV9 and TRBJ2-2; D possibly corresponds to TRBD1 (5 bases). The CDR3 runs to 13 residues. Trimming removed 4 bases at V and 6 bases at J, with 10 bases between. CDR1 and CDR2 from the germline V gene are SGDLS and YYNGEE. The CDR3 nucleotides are TGTGCCAGCAGCATGACAGTGGCCGGGGAGCTGTTTTTT. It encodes CASSMTVAGELFF.

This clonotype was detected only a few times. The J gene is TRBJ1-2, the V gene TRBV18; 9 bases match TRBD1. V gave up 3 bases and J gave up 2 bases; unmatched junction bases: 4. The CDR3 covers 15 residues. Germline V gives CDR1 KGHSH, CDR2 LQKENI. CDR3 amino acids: CASSPAGTGNYGYTF. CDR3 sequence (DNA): TGTGCCAGCTCACCCGCCGGGACAGGGAACTATGGCTACACCTTC.

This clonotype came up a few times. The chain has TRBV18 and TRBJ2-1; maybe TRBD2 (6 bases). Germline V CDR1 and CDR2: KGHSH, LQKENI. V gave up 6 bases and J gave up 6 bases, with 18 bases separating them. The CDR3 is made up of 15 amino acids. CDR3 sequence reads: CASSPGTRSGNEQFF. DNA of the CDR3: TGTGCCAGCTCCCCGGGGACTCGGAGCGGCAATGAGCAGTTCTTC.

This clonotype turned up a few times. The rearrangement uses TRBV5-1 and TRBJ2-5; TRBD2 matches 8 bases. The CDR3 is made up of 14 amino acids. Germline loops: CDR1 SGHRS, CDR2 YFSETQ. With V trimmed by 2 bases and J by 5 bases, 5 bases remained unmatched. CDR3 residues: CASSFPSGGETQYF. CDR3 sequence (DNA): TGCGCCAGCAGCTTTCCGAGCGGGGGTGAGACCCAGTACTTC.

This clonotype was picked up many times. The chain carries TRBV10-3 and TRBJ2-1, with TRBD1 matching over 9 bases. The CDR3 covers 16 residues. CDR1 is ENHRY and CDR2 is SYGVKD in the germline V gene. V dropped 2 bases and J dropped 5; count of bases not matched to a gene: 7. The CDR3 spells CAISETGTGPNNEQFF. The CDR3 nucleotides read TGTGCCATCAGTGAGACGGGGACAGGGCCCAACAATGAGCAGTTCTTC.

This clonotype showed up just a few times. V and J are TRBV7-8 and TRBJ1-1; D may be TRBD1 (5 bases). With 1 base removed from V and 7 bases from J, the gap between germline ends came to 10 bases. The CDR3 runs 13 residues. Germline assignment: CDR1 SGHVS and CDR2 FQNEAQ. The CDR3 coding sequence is TGTGCCAGCAGCTTAGACGCGAGGGGTGAAGCTTTCTTT. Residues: CASSLDARGEAFF.

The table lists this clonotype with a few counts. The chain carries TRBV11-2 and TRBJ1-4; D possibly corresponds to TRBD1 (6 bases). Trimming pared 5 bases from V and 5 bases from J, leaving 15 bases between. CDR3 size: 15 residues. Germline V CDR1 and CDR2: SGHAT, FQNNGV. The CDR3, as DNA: TGTGCCAGCAGCCGAGGGGCAGGACAGAATGAAAAACTGTTTTTT. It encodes CASSRGAGQNEKLFF.

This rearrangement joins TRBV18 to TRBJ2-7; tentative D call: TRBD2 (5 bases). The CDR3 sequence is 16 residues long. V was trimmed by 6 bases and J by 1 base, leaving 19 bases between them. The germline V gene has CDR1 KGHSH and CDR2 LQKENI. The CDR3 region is CASSPSGSLGSYEQYF. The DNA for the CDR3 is TGTGCCAGCTCTCCTTCGGGCTCACTAGGATCCTACGAGCAGTACTTC.

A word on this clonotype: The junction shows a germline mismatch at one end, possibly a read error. CDR3 sequence reads: CATSDYSGRAGSVF. CDR3 DNA: TGTGCCACCAGTGATTACAGCGGGAGGGCCGGATCGGTCTTC. The chain recombines TRBV24-1 with TRBJ2-1; 10 nucleotides match TRBD2. The CDR3 is 14 residues long. The V gene's germline CDR1 is KGHDR and CDR2 SFDVKD.

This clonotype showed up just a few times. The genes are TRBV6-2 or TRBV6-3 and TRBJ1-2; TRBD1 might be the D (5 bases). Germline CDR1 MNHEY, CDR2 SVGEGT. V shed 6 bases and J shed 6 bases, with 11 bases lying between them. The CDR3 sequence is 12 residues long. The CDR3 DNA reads TGTGCCAGCAGCCGGAGGACAAATGGCTACACCTTC. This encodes CASSRRTNGYTF.

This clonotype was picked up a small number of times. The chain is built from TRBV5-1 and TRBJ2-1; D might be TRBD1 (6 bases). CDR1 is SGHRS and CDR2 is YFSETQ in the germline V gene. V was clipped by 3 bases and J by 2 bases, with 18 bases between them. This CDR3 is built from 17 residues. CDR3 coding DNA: TGCGCCAGCAGCTCAACCCGATTGACAGGTGCCTACAATGAGCAGTTCTTC. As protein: CASSSTRLTGAYNEQFF.

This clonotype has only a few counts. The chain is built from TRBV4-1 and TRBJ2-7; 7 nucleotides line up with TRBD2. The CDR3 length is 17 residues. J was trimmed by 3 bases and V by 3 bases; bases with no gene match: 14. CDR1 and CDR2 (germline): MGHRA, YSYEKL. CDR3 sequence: CASSQRLAPNVNYEQYF. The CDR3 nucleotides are TGCGCCAGCAGCCAGAGACTAGCCCCCAATGTCAACTACGAGCAGTACTTC.

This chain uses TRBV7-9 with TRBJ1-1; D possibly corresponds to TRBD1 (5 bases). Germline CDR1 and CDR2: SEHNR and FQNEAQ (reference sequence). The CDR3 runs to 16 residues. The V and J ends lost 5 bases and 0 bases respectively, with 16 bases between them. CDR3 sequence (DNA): TGTGCCAGCAGCCTACCCGGGACGGCTATGAACACTGAAGCTTTCTTT. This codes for CASSLPGTAMNTEAFF.

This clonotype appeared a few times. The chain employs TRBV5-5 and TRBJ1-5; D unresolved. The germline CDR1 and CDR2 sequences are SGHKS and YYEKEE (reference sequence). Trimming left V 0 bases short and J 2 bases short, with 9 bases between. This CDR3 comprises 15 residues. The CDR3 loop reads CASSLGEWGNQPQHF. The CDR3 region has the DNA TGTGCCAGCAGCTTGGGGGAGTGGGGCAATCAGCCCCAGCATTTT.

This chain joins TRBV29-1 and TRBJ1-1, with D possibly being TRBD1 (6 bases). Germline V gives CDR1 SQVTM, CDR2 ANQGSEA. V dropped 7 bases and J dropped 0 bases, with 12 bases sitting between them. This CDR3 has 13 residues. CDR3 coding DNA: TGCAGCGGGGGGGCGCTGATGAACACTGAAGCTTTCTTT. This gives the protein CSGGALMNTEAFF.

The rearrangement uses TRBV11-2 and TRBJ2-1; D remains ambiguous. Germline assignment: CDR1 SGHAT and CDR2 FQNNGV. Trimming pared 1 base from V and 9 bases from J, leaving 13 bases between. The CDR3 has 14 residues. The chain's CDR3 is CASSLVFGLPEQFF. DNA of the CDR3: TGTGCCAGCAGCTTAGTTTTTGGTCTCCCTGAGCAGTTCTTC. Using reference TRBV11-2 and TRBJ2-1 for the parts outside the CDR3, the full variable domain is EAGVAQSPRYKIIEKRQSVAFWCNPISGHATLYWYQQILGQGPKLLIQFQNNGVVDDSQLPKDRFSAERLKGVDSTLKIQPAKLEDSAVYLCASSLVFGLPEQFFGPGTRLTVL.

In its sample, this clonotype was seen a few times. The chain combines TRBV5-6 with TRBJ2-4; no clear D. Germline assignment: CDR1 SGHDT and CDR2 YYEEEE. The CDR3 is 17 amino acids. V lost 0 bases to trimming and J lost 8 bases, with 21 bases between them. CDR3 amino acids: CASSLAIGKVGWDIQYF. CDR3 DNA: TGTGCCAGCAGCTTGGCCATCGGCAAGGTGGGGTGGGACATTCAGTACTTC. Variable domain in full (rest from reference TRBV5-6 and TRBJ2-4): DAGVTQSPTHLIKTRGQQVTLRCSPKSGHDTVSWYQQALGQGPQFIFQYYEEEERQRGNFPDRFSGHQFPNYSSELNVNALLLGDSALYLCASSLAIGKVGWDIQYFGAGTRLSVL.